The 19 T cell receptor beta chains in this list originate from one sample, sequenced in a study of blood T cells in healthy people across ages. It was with a sample-barcoded 5' primer and a J-beta primer mix that a second PCR of about 7 to 12 cycles was run. TCRdb re-called the 5' RACE reads with MiXCR, one entry per CDR3 protein. This table has approximately 1.5 million distinct CDR3 sequences, about 31% appearing once. Sequencing was carried out using blood. The receptor source for this set is a woman aged 30 to 39 in good health.

This clonotype was detected many times. This chain joins TRBV12-3 or TRBV12-4 and TRBJ1-2; D gene ambiguous. The CDR3 has 15 amino acids. With 0 bases removed from V and 3 bases from J, the gap between germline ends came to 11 bases. CDR3 residues: CASSLARWPHYGYTF. For the CDR3, the DNA is TGTGCCAGCAGTTTAGCGAGGTGGCCACACTATGGCTACACCTTC.

This clonotype was detected only a few times. The genes are TRBV20-1 and TRBJ2-1; TRBD1 matches 7 bases. Germline V gene sequence: CDR1 DFQATT, CDR2 SNEGSKA (reference sequence). The CDR3 spans 15 residues. V dropped 6 bases and J dropped 0; count of bases not matched to a gene: 8. CDR3 residues: CSAFPRQGSYNEQFF. CDR3 bases: TGCAGTGCCTTTCCAAGACAGGGCTCCTACAATGAGCAGTTCTTC.

In this sample, this clonotype turned up a few times. The CDR3 region is CASSPRGSGSADTQYF. CDR3 DNA sequence: TGTGCCAGCAGCCCGAGGGGGTCGGGATCCGCAGATACGCAGTATTTT. V and J are TRBV7-9 and TRBJ2-3, with TRBD1 as a possible D gene (6 bases). Germline V gives CDR1 SEHNR, CDR2 FQNEAQ (reference sequence). This CDR3 comprises 16 residues. The V and J ends lost 5 bases and 4 bases respectively, with 19 bases between them.

The V gene is TRBV18, the J gene TRBJ1-5; no clear D gene. Germline CDR1 reads KGHSH; CDR2 reads LQKENI. The CDR3 has 14 residues. V was trimmed by 6 bases and J by 6 bases, leaving 15 bases between them. Here the CDR3 reads CASSPEGGTQPQHF. The DNA of the CDR3 is TGTGCCAGCTCTCCGGAGGGAGGAACTCAGCCCCAGCATTTT.

This clonotype was observed a handful of times. J is TRBJ2-7 and V is TRBV3-1; D is possibly TRBD2 (5 bases). Germline lookup yields CDR1 LGHDT and CDR2 YNNKEL (reference sequence). Between the trimmed V and J ends, which lost 3 bases and 5 bases, there was a span of 14 bases. This CDR3 is built from 14 residues. The CDR3: CASSHLGTGDEQYF. The CDR3 region has the DNA TGTGCCAGCAGCCATCTAGGTACCGGGGACGAGCAGTACTTC.

In this sample, this clonotype turned up a few times. The chain has TRBV20-1 and TRBJ2-5; TRBD1 or TRBD2 may be the D gene (6 bases each). V lost 4 bases and J lost 2, with 17 bases in between. In germline, CDR1 is DFQATT, CDR2 SNEGSKA (reference sequence). This CDR3 region has 15 residues. Written as DNA, the CDR3 is TGCAGTGCTAAAAGGGGGACTGATAAACAAGAGACCCAGTACTTC. It codes for CSAKRGTDKQETQYF.

This clonotype appeared a few times. The V and J genes are TRBV27 and TRBJ2-1; the match to TRBD1 covers 8 bases. The CDR3 totals 16 residues. Germline CDR1 reads MNHEY; CDR2 reads SMNVEV (reference sequence). V was pared by 6 bases and J by 7 bases, with 14 bases of the junction left unmatched. The CDR3 is CASSYIWTGLGNEQFF. CDR3 coding DNA: TGTGCCAGCAGCTACATTTGGACAGGGTTAGGAAATGAGCAGTTCTTC.

The rearrangement joins TRBV6-2 or TRBV6-3 to TRBJ2-5; TRBD2 matches at 12 bases. The V gene's germline CDR1 is MNHEY and CDR2 SVGEGT. The CDR3 contains 17 residues. Germline trimming cut 5 bases from V and 0 bases from J; bases unmatched to any gene: 7. CDR3 residues: CASSRLAGAVYQETQYF. As DNA, the CDR3 is TGTGCCAGCAGTAGACTAGCGGGGGCCGTGTACCAAGAGACCCAGTACTTC.

This rearrangement joins TRBV7-9 to TRBJ2-3; the D is unclear. Germline-derived CDR1 and CDR2 are SEHNR and FQNEAQ (reference sequence). The CDR3 spans 14 residues. Trimming shortened V by 2 bases and J by 2 bases, and 8 bases separated the two germline ends. The CDR3 here is CASSLIMLTDTQYF. CDR3 in DNA: TGTGCCAGCAGCTTAATCATGCTCACAGATACGCAGTATTTT.

This chain connects TRBV9 to TRBJ1-2, with D unresolved. Trimming took off 0 bases at V and 4 bases at J, with 10 bases between the two ends. CDR1 is SGDLS, CDR2 YYNGEE, per germline. The CDR3 has 14 residues. The CDR3 nucleotides are TGTGCCAGCAGCGTAGAAGGCATTATCTATGGCTACACCTTC. Amino acids: CASSVEGIIYGYTF.

This clonotype appeared a few times. V and J are TRBV28 and TRBJ2-5; D may be TRBD1 or TRBD2 (5 bases each). In germline, CDR1 is MDHEN, CDR2 SYDVKM. V lost 8 bases and J lost 1, with 8 bases in between. The CDR3 spans 12 residues. CDR3 coding DNA: TGTGCCAGCGGGACGGTCCAAGAGACCCAGTACTTC. It yields the protein CASGTVQETQYF.

The chain employs TRBV2 and TRBJ2-4, with 7 bases fitting TRBD1. Germline values: CDR1 SNHLY, CDR2 FYNNEI. CDR3 length: 12 amino acids. V was pared by 6 bases and J by 5 bases, with 1 base of the junction left unmatched. The CDR3 nucleotides are TGTGCCAGCAGGGGGACAGAAAACATTCAGTACTTC. Its protein is CASRGTENIQYF.

The chain links TRBV27 to TRBJ1-6; 7 bases fit TRBD1. Trimming removed 8 bases from V and 1 base from J; junction bases left unmatched: 5. Germline V gene sequence: CDR1 MNHEY, CDR2 SMNVEV (reference sequence). This CDR3 is built from 15 residues. CDR3 protein: CASGSDRSYNSPLHF. DNA for the CDR3: TGTGCCAGCGGTTCGGACAGGTCCTATAATTCACCCCTCCACTTT.

This clonotype was recorded many times. The genes are TRBV28 and TRBJ2-1; 10 nucleotides agree with TRBD2. The CDR3 is 13 amino acids. V gave up 4 bases and J gave up 8 bases; unmatched junction bases: 2. CDR1 and CDR2 from the germline V gene are MDHEN and SYDVKM. CDR3 sequence: CASSSSGRDEQFF. For the CDR3, the DNA is TGTGCCAGCAGTTCTAGCGGGAGAGATGAGCAGTTCTTC.

This chain connects TRBV24-1 to TRBJ2-5; D is unclear. The J call may be incorrect, as the DNA end agrees better with TRBJ2-7. The CDR3 is 11 residues long. Germline CDR1 is KGHDR and CDR2 is SFDVKD. CDR3 region: CATRQGGEQYF. The CDR3 nucleotides are TGTGCCACCAGGCAAGGCGGCGAGCAGTACTTC.

The rearrangement uses TRBV11-2 and TRBJ1-2; 8 bases are a match to TRBD1. V lost 0 bases and J lost 3; bases outside the gene matches: 18. Looked up from germline, CDR1 is SGHAT and CDR2 is FQNNGV. The CDR3 totals 20 residues. The CDR3 is CASSLDRTGQGRIGHYGYTF. CDR3 in DNA: TGTGCCAGCAGCTTAGACAGAACCGGACAGGGAAGAATCGGCCACTATGGCTACACCTTC.

This clonotype was recorded at least ten times. The chain has TRBV12-3 or TRBV12-4 and TRBJ1-2; tentative D call: TRBD1 (5 bases). The ends were cut back, 9 bases at V and 6 bases at J, with 14 bases in the middle. This CDR3 comprises 12 residues. This CDR3 is CARETDGNGYTF. CDR3 nucleotide sequence: TGTGCCAGAGAGACAGACGGGAATGGCTACACCTTC.

CDR3 loop: CASQMGKNIQYF. DNA for the CDR3: TGTGCCTCCCAGATGGGCAAAAACATTCAGTACTTC. The chain has TRBV28 and TRBJ2-4; D not certain. The germline V gene encodes CDR1 MDHEN and CDR2 SYDVKM. The CDR3 contains 12 residues. V lost 11 bases and J 3 bases, leaving 11 bases between the germline ends.

J is TRBJ2-7 and V is TRBV20-1, with D unresolved. Germline V gene sequence: CDR1 DFQATT, CDR2 SNEGSKA (reference sequence). The CDR3 contains 15 residues. V was trimmed by 1 base and J by 7 bases, leaving 20 bases between them. CDR3: CSARGFPSALGEQYF. CDR3 bases: TGCAGTGCTAGAGGTTTCCCCTCGGCATTGGGAGAGCAGTACTTC.